This TCR beta chain was retrieved from a study of T cells expressing NK-cell markers. Across the study: Seven sequenced donors out of eight were HCMV-seropositive, one seronegative.

Synthesis of TCR beta cDNA relied on 5'RACE template switching carrying UMIs. TCRdb processed the 5' RACE reads again and assigns one entry to each CDR3 protein, with no DNA. Found here are roughly 390,000 distinct CDR3 sequences; the top ten clones hold around 5.3%. The V gene's germline CDR1 is LGHDT and CDR2 YNNKEL (reference sequence). This CDR3 contains 17 residues. The chain joins TRBV3-1 to TRBJ2-6; TCRdb's D gene call, TRBD1, goes unchecked for lack of DNA. Sequenced sample: blood T cells: a sorted CD56 or NKG2C T cell subset, CD4+ or CD8+ T cells, or bulk PBMC T cells (not recorded which). The sequence was obtained from a man aged 18-69 years in good health. The CDR3 protein is CASSPRTGRPGANVLTF.